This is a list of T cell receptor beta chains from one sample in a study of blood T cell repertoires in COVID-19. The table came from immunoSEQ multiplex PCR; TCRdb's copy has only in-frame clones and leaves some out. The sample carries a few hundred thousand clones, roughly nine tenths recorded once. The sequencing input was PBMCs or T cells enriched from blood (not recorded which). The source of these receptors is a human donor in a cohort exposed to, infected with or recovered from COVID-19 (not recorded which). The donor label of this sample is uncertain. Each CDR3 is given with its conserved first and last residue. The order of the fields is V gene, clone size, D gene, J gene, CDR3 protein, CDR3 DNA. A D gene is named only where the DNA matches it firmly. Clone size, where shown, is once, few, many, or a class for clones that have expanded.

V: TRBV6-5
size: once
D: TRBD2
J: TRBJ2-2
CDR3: CASRTGGTGELFF
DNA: TGTGCCAGCAGAACGGGGGGGACCGGGGAGCTGTTTTTT

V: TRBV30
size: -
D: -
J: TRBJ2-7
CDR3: CAWTLGGGVYEQYF
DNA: TGTGCCTGGACCCTCGGAGGGGGCGTTTACGAGCAGTACTTC

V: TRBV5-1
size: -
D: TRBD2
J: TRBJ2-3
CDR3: CASSRRLAGGPVDTQYF
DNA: TGCGCCAGCAGTCGCCGGCTAGCGGGGGGGCCCGTAGATACGCAGTATTTT

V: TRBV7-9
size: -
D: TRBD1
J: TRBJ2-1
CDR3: CASSLGQSGGNEQFF
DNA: TGTGCCAGCAGCTTAGGACAGTCAGGGGGCAATGAGCAGTTCTTC

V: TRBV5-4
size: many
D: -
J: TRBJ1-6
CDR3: CASSPGGNSPLHF
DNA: TGTGCCAGCAGCCCGGGGGGTAATTCACCCCTCCACTTT

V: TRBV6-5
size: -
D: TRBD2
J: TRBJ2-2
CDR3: CASRPRGDTGELFF
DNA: TGTGCCAGCAGACCGCGGGGGGACACCGGGGAGCTGTTTTTT

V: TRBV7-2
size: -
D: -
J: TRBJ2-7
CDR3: CASSLKRVEQYF
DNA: TGTGCCAGCAGCTTGAAGAGGGTCGAGCAGTACTTC

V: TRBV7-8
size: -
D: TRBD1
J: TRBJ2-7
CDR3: CASSLGLRDRDHEQYF
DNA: TGTGCCAGCAGCTTAGGCCTCCGGGACAGGGACCACGAGCAGTACTTC

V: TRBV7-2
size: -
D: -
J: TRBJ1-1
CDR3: CASRIGGGLTEAFF
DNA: TGTGCCAGCAGGATAGGGGGAGGGTTAACTGAAGCTTTCTTT

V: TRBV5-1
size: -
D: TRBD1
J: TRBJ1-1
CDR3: CASRTGTAEAFF
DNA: TGCGCCAGCAGGACAGGGACGGCTGAAGCTTTCTTT

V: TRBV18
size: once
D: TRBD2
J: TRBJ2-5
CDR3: CASSATSGGAMQETQYF
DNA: TGTGCCAGCTCAGCAACTAGCGGGGGGGCTATGCAAGAGACCCAGTACTTC

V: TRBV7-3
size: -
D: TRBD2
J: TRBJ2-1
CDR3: CASSQGRSGGYNEQFF
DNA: TGTGCCAGCAGCCAGGGACGGAGCGGGGGGTACAATGAGCAGTTCTTC

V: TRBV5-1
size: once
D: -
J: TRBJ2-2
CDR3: CASSLVVQGGTGELFF
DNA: TGCGCCAGCAGCTTGGTCGTGCAGGGGGGAACCGGGGAGCTGTTTTTT

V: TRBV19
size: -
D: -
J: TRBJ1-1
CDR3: CASSYGQQNTEAFF
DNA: TGTGCCAGTAGTTATGGACAGCAGAACACTGAAGCTTTCTTT

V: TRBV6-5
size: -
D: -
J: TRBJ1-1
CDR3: CASSYGGTNTEAFF
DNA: TGTGCCAGCAGTTATGGGGGCACGAACACTGAAGCTTTCTTT

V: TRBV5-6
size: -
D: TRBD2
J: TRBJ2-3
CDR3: CASSRGTSVEGTDTQYF
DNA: TGTGCCAGCAGCCGAGGGACTAGCGTGGAAGGCACAGATACGCAGTATTTT

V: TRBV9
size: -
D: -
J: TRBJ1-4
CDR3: CASSDGGATNEKLFF
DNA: TGTGCCAGCAGCGACGGGGGTGCAACTAATGAAAAACTGTTTTTT

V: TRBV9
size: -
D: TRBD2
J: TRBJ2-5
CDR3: CASSVGLAGGETQYF
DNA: TGTGCCAGCAGCGTGGGACTAGCGGGGGGAGAGACCCAGTACTTC

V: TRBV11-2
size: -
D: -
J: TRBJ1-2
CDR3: CASSPLDLGAYGYTF
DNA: TGTGCCAGCAGCCCCTTAGATTTGGGGGCCTATGGCTACACCTTC

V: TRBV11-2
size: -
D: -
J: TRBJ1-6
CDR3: CASSLMRRESPLHF
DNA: TGTGCCAGCAGCTTAATGCGGAGGGAATCACCCCTCCACTTT

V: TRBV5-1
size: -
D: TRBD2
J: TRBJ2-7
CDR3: CASTLGGGIPYEQYF
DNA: TGCGCCAGCACCCTGGGGGGGGGAATCCCCTACGAGCAGTACTTC

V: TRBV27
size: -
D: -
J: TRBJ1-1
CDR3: CASRGANTEAFF
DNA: TGTGCCAGCAGAGGGGCAAACACTGAAGCTTTCTTT

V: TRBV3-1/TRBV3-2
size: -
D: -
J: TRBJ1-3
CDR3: CASSRASEGGNTIYF
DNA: TGTGCCAGCAGCCGTGCGAGCGAGGGAGGAAACACCATATATTTT

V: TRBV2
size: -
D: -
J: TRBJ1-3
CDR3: CASSESGNTIYF
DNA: TGTGCCAGCAGTGAATCGGGAAACACCATATATTTT

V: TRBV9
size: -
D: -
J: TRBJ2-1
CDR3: CASSVGDEQFF
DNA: TGTGCCAGCAGCGTAGGAGATGAGCAGTTCTTC

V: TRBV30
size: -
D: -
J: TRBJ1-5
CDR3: CAWSIVSSNQPQHF
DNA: TGTGCCTGGAGTATTGTCAGTAGCAATCAGCCCCAGCATTTT

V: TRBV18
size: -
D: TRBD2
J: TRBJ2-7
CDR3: CASSPGTSGGPYEQYF
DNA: TGTGCCAGCTCCCCTGGGACTAGCGGGGGACCCTACGAGCAGTACTTC

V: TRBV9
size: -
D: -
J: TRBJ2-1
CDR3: CASSEGSGLRNEQFF
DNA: TGTGCCAGCAGCGAGGGTTCGGGACTTCGGAATGAGCAGTTCTTC

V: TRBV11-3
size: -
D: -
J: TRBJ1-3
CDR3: CASSSGHTGNTIYF
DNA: TGTGCCAGCAGCTCCGGACATACTGGAAACACCATATATTTT

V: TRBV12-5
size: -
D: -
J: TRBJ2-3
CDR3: CASGLGAITTDTQYF
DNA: TGTGCTAGTGGTTTGGGGGCGATCACAACAGATACGCAGTATTTT

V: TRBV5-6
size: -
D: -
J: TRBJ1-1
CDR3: CASSLLGAQSLTEAFF
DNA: TGTGCCAGCAGCTTGCTGGGGGCGCAAAGTTTAACTGAAGCTTTCTTT

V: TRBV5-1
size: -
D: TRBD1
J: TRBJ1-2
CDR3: CASRSPGQGGNYGYTF
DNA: TGCGCCAGCAGGTCCCCGGGACAGGGCGGGAACTATGGCTACACCTTC

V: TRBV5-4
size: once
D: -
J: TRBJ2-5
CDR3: CASSLAEEGGETQYF
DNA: TGTGCCAGCAGCTTGGCCGAAGAGGGGGGGGAGACCCAGTACTTC

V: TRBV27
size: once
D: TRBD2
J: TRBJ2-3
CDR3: CASSLSWTSGGRDTQYF
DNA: TGTGCCAGCAGCTTGTCCTGGACTAGCGGGGGCAGAGATACGCAGTATTTT

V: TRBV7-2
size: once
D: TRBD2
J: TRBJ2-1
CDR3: CASSPRTSGVWYNEQFF
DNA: TGTGCCAGCAGCCCTCGGACTAGCGGGGTGTGGTACAATGAGCAGTTCTTC

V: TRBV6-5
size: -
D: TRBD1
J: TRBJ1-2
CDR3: CASRQGALIYYGYTF
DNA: TGTGCCAGCCGGCAGGGGGCCCTAATCTACTATGGCTACACCTTC

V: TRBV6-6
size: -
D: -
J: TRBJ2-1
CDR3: CASSYSLAREQFF
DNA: TGTGCCAGCAGTTACTCTCTAGCTCGGGAGCAGTTCTTC

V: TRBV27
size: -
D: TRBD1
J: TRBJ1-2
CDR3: CASSNPGGGYTF
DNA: TGTGCCAGCAGTAACCCAGGGGGCGGCTACACCTTC

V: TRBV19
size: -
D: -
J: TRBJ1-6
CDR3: CASSIDVKSPLHF
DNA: TGTGCCAGTAGTATAGATGTCAAATCACCCCTCCACTTT

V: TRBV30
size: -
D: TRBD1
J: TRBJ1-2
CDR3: CAWSLEGAGIYTF
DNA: TGTGCCTGGAGCCTAGAGGGGGCAGGAATCTACACCTTC

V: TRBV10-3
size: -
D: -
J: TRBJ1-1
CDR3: CAIRPGEFLNTEAFF
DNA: TGTGCCATCAGGCCGGGAGAGTTTTTGAACACTGAAGCTTTCTTT

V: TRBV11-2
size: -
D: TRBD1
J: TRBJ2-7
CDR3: CASSSTGFYEQYF
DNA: TGTGCCAGCAGCTCGACAGGGTTCTACGAGCAGTACTTC

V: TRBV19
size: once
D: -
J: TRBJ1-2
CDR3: CASSREVGYGYTF
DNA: TGTGCCAGTAGCAGGGAGGTAGGATATGGCTACACCTTC

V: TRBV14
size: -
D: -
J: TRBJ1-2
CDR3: CASSLGRAYGYTF
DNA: TGTGCCAGCAGCCTCGGCAGGGCGTATGGCTACACCTTC

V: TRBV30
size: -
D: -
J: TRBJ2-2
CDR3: CAWNRKTGELFF
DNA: TGTGCCTGGAACAGGAAAACCGGGGAGCTGTTTTTT

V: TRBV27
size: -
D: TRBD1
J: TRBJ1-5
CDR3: CASSLTGVGQPQHF
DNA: TGTGCCAGCAGTTTGACAGGGGTGGGTCAGCCCCAGCATTTT

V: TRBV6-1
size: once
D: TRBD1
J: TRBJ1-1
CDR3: CASSEHRGQGAFF
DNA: TGTGCCAGCAGTGAACACAGGGGACAGGGGGCTTTCTTT

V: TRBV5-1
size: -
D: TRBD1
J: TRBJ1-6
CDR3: CASSSGQGNPNSPLHF
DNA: TGCGCCAGCAGCTCCGGACAGGGGAATCCTAATTCACCCCTCCACTTT

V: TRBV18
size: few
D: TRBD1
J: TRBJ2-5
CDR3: CASSPRDDRVSGSQYF
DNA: TGTGCCAGCTCACCCCGAGACGACAGGGTATCTGGGTCCCAGTACTTC